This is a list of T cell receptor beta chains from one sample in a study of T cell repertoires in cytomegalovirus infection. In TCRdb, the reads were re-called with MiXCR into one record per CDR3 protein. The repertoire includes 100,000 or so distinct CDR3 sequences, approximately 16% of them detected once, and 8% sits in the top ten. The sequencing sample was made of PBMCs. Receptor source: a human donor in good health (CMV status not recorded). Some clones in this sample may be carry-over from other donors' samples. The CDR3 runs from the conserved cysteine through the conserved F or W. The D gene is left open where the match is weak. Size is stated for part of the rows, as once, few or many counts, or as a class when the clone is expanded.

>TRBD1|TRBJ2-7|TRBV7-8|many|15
TGTGCCAGCAGCTTAGAACAGGGGTGGGCCTACGAGCAGTACTTC
CASSLEQGWAYEQYF
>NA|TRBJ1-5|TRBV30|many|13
TGTGCGAGCGGGGGGCTCGGCAATCAGCCCCAGCATTTT
CASGGLGNQPQHF
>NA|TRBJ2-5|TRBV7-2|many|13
TGTGCCAGCAGCTTATACAGGCAAGAGACCCAGTACTTC
CASSLYRQETQYF
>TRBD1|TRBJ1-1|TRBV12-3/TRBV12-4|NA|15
TGTGCCAGCAGTCGGACAGGGGGATTGAACACTGAAGCTTTCTTT
CASSRTGGLNTEAFF
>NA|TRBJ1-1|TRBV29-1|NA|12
TGCAGCGCCGGCTCAGGGGATACTGAAGCTTTCTTT
CSAGSGDTEAFF
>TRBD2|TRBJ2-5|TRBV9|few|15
TGTGCCAGCAGCGTCGGGGGGACCAGCAGGGAGACCCAGTACTTC
CASSVGGTSRETQYF
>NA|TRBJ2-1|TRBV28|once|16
TGTGCCAGCAGTTTGCCTGGGGGAAGCTCCTACAATGAGCAGTTCTTC
CASSLPGGSSYNEQFF
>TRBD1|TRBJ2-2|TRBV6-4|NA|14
TGTGCCAGCAGTTGGACAGGGGAAACCGGGGAGCTGTTTTTT
CASSWTGETGELFF
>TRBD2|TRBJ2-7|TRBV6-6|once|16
TGTGCCAGCAGCGTTCGACTAGCGGGCTTCTCCTACGAGCAGTACTTC
CASSVRLAGFSYEQYF
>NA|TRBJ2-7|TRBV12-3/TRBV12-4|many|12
TGTGCCAGCAGTCTCCTTTATGCCGAGCAGTACTTC
CASSLLYAEQYF
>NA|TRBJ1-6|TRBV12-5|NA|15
TGTGCTAGTGGTTTGAGTACCAGGCCCAATTCACCCCTCCACTTT
CASGLSTRPNSPLHF
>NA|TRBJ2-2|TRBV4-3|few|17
TGCGCCAGCAGCCAACCGGCTGGGGGGGCGGTCACCGGGGAGCTGTTTTTT
CASSQPAGGAVTGELFF
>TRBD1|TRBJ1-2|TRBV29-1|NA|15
TGCAGCGCCGGCCAAGGTGGGACAGGAGGATATGGCTACACCTTC
CSAGQGGTGGYGYTF
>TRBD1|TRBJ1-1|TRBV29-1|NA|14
TGCAGCATCGTGACAGGGAGATCAAACACTGAAGCTTTCTTT
CSIVTGRSNTEAFF